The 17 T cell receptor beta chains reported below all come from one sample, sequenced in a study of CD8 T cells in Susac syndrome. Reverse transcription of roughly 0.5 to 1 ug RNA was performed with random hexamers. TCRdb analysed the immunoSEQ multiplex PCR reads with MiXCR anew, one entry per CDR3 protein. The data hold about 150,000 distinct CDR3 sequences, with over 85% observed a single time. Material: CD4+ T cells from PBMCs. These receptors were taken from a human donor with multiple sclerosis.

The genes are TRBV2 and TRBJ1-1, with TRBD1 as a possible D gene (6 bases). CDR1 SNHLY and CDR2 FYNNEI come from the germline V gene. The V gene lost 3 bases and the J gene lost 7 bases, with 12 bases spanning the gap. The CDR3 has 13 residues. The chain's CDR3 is CASSDGGKIEAFF. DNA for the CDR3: TGTGCCAGCAGTGACGGGGGCAAGATTGAAGCTTTCTTT.

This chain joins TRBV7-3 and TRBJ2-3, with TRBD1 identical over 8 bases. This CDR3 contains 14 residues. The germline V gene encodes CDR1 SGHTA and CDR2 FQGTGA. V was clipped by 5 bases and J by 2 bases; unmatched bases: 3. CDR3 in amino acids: CASSRTGITDTQYF. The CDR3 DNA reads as TGTGCCAGCAGCCGGACAGGGATCACAGATACGCAGTATTTT.

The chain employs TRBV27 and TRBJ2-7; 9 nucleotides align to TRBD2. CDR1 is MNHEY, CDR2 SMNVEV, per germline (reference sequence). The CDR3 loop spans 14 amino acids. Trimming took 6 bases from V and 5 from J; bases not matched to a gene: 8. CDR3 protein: CASRPTSGRDEQYF. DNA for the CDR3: TGTGCCAGCAGGCCAACTAGCGGGCGCGACGAGCAGTACTTC.

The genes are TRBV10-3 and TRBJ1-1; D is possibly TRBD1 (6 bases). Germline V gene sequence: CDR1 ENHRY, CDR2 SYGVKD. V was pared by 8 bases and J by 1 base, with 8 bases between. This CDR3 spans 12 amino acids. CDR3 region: CAIGGQNTEAFF. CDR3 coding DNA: TGTGCCATCGGGGGGCAGAACACTGAAGCTTTCTTT.

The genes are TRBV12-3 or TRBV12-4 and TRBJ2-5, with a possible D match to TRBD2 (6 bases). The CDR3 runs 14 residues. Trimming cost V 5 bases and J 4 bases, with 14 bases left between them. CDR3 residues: CASSRGTGGETQYF. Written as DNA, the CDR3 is TGTGCCAGCAGTCGGGGGACTGGGGGAGAGACCCAGTACTTC.

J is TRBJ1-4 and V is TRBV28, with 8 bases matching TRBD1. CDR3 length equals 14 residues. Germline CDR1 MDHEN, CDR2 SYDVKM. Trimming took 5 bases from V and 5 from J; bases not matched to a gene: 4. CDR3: CASSAGTGNEKLFF. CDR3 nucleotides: TGTGCCAGCAGTGCCGGGACAGGAAATGAAAAACTGTTTTTT.

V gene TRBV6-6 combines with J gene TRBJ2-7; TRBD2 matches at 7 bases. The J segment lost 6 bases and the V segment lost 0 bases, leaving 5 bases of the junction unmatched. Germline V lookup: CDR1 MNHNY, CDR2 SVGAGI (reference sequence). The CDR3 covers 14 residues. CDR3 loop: CASSYSWEGGEQYF. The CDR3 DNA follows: TGTGCCAGCAGTTACTCGTGGGAGGGTGGCGAGCAGTACTTC.

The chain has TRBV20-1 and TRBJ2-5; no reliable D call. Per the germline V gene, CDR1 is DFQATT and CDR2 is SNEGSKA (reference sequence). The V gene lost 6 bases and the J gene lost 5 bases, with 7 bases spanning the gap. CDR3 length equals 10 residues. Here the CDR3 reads CSAQKETQYF. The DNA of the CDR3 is TGCAGTGCCCAGAAGGAGACCCAGTACTTC.

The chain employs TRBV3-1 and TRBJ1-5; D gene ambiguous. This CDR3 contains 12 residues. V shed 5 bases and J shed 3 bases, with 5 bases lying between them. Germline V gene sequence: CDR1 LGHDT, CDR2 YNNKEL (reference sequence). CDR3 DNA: TGTGCCAGCAGCACCCTCAATCAGCCCCAGCATTTT. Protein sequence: CASSTLNQPQHF.

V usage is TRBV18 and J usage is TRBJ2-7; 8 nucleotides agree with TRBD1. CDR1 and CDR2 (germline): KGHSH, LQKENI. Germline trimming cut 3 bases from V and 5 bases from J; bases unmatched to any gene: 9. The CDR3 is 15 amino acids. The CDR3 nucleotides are TGTGCCAGCTCACCTACGGGACAGGCTAGCCACGAGCAGTACTTC. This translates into CASSPTGQASHEQYF.

DNA of the CDR3: TGTGCCAGCAGCTTACGGCCCGGGGAGCTGTTTTTT. Amino acids: CASSLRPGELFF. The chain links TRBV7-2 to TRBJ2-2; D unclear. Trimming pared 2 bases from V and 6 bases from J, leaving 4 bases between. The length of the CDR3 is 12 residues. From germline, CDR1 is SGHTA and CDR2 FQGNSA.

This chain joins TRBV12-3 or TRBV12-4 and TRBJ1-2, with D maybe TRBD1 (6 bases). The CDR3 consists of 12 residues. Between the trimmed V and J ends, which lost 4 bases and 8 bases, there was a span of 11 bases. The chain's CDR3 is CASSWGAIGYTF. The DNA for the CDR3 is TGTGCCAGCAGTTGGGGGGCGATCGGCTACACCTTC.

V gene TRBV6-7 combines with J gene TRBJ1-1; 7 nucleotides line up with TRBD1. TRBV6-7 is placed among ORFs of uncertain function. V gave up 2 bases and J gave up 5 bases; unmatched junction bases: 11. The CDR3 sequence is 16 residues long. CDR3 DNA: TGTGCCAGCAGTTACCCAACTAAACAGGGGAGAACTGAAGCTTTCTTT. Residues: CASSYPTKQGRTEAFF.

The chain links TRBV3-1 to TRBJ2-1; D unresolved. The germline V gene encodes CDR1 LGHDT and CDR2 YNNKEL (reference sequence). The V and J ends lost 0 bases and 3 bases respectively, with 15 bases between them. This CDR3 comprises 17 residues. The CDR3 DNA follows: TGTGCCAGCAGCCAAGATGGGCACGCCGGCGGCTACAATGAGCAGTTCTTC. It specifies CASSQDGHAGGYNEQFF.

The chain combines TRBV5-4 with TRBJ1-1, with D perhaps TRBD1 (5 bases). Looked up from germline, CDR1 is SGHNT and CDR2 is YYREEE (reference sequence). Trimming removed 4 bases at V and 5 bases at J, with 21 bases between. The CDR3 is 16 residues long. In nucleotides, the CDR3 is TGTGCCAGCAGCCCGGGGGGGACGGCTTCTTGGACTGAAGCTTTCTTT. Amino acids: CASSPGGTASWTEAFF. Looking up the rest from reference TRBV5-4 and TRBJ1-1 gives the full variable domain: ETGVTQSPTHLIKTRGQQVTLRCSSQSGHNTVSWYQQALGQGPQFIFQYYREEENGRGNFPPRFSGLQFPNYSSELNVNALELDDSALYLCASSPGGTASWTEAFFGQGTRLTVV.

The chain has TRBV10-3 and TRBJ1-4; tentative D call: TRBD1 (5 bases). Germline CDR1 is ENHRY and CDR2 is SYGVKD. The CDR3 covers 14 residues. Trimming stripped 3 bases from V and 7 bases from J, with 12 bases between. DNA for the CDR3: TGTGCCATCAGTGATAGGGGTTCTGGTGAAAAACTGTTTTTT. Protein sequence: CAISDRGSGEKLFF.

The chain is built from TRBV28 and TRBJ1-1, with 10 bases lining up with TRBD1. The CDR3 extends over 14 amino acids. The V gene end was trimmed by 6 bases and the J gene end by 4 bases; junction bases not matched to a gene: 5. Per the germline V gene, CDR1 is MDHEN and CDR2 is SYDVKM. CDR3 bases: TGTGCCAGCAGCGTCGGACAGGGGGGCACTGAAGCTTTCTTT. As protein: CASSVGQGGTEAFF.